Reported below is one TCR beta chain. This clonotype was detected many times. Its antigen remains unidentified. Base qualities are not at hand, and no much larger clone is one base apart. The data originate from a study of T cells in Graves' hyperthyroidism and ophthalmopathy (dated by TCRdb to the late 2010s). Looking at the study overall: Peripheral blood was sampled at the time of initial diagnosis, prior to any treatment. To identify TCR V-J signatures that set the groups apart, the researchers used a discovery cohort of more than 95 patients, made up of under 45 with Graves' ophthalmopathy and some 60 with stable Graves' hyperthyroidism. Whether ophthalmopathy could be predicted prospectively was tested in an independent validation cohort made up of roughly 19 hyperthyroidism patients plus 17 patients who later progressed to ophthalmopathy. After blood sampling, hyperthyroidism patients were treated with methimazole at a starting dose of 30 mg daily, and ophthalmopathy patients were treated with high-dose intravenous methylprednisolone. Thyroid tissue and blood T-cell repertoires from about 6 Graves' hyperthyroidism patients were also compared in the study. TCR Vbeta CDR3 sequencing of 140 or so peripheral blood samples (around 45 ophthalmopathy, over 70 hyperthyroidism and some 17 progressor patients) is reported in the paper. The 100 or so discovery patients were divided at random into training and test sets in a 7:3 ratio. Beyond this particular receptor, the publication reports: Sample size was not statistically predetermined, and blinding of investigators to group allocation was not performed. In validation, the model predicted progression to ophthalmopathy with approximately 71% sensitivity and approximately 78% specificity, a median of approximately 6.7 months before onset. Most expanded thyroid clonotypes (frequency above 0.001) were also found in blood, which suggests that blood repertoires may mirror thyroid immune responses. In cross-validation, a model built on a 13 V-J signature told ophthalmopathy apart from stable hyperthyroidism with under 90% sensitivity and roughly 81% specificity, and in testing the same model reached 80%/75%.

For CDR1 and CDR2, the germline V gene lists WSHSY and SAAADI. Between the V and J ends, shortened by 3 bases and 8 bases respectively, the junction contains 16 bases. The CDR3 runs 14 residues from the cysteine to the phenylalanine. The read is trimmed to its CDR3 DNA, 42 bases read in frame from base 1. Stable Graves' hyperthyroidism was defined as no progression to ophthalmopathy during 18 months of follow-up. Hyperthyroidism patients were newly diagnosed, with disease duration under 2 months, and aged 18 to 65 years. Patients with uncontrolled infections, other autoimmune diseases, pregnancy or lactation were excluded. Diagnoses relied on clinical symptoms, serum thyroxine and TRAb, thyroid ultrasound and orbital computed tomography. PBMCs were isolated from 8 to 10 ml of fresh peripheral blood by Ficoll-Paque density gradient centrifugation. Total RNA was extracted with Trizol reagent, and quality was checked on an Agilent 2100 Bioanalyzer.

The TCR beta CDR3 regions were amplified from the RNA transcripts. The first round of RT-PCR for the TCR CDR3 was performed with the HTBI primer set and the Qiagen OneStep RT-PCR kit. The libraries were constructed in a second round of multiplex PCR and then size-selected and purified. The libraries were sequenced on an Illumina HiSeq2000 using paired-end 100 bp reads. The paper's data handling went like this. SOAPnuke was used to process the raw data, with reads discarded if the reads contained adapters or uncalled bases, had a mean Phred below 15, or lacked an exact constant-primer or identifier match. COPE v1.2.5 was used to merge high-quality paired reads, and clonotypes were defined as unique nucleotide sequences. MiTCR v1.1 was used to align the clonotypes against IMGT TRBV, TRBD and TRBJ reference segments. Analysis was restricted to V-J combinations with a frequency above 0.0001, which covered roughly 99% of repertoires. The TCS score was defined as the ratio of F50 (clonal expansion) to E x V (chaos), calculated using BLOSUM62-based TCRdist between CDR3 peptides within each V-J. Welch's t-statistics and random forest reduced fewer than 550 V-J features to 13, which were used in a naive Bayes classifier (R e1071). Through fastp at Q25 and MiXCR, TCRdb rebuilt clones from the public reads, retaining in-frame beta chains. When rows share a CDR3 protein, they turn into one entry using the most common DNA and genes. The V and J calls and clone size come from TCRdb's table, not from the authors' own analysis. The sample table holds 350,000 or so distinct CDR3 sequences, of which around a sixth were seen once. The top ten clones comprise approximately 49% of the sample.

Sequencing was performed on blood. The receptor chain draws on TRBV10-2 and TRBJ1-2; D gene: possibly TRBD1, on 6 matching bases. The TCR was taken from a woman between 50 and 59 years old with Graves' hyperthyroidism. The nucleotide sequence is given as TGCGCCAGCAGTGAAGCCGACAGGCTTCCGGGCTACACCTTC. Translated, it reads CASSEADRLPGYTF.